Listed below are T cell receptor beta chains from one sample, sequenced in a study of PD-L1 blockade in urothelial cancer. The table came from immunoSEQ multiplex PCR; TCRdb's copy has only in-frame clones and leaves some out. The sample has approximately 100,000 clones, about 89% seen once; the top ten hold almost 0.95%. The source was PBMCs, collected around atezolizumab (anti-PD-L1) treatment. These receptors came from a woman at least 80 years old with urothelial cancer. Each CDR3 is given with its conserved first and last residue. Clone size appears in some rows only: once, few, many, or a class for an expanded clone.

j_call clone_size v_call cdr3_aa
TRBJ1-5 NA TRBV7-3 CASSLRANQPQHF
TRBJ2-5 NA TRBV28 CASKVRDRETQYF
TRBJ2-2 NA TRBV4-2 CASSQAAGLNGELFF
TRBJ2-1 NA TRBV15 CATSTGLAGLSYNEQFF
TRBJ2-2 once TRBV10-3 CAISESVYTGELFF
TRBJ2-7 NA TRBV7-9 CASSQTQSTGGEQYF
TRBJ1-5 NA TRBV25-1 CASSPTGTENSNQPQHF
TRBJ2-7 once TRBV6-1 CASSVASGIYEQYF
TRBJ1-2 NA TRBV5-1 CASSSGQGVFYGYTF
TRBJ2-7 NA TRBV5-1 CASSLVIDYEQYF
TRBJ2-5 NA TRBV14 CASSQGASGGWKETQYF
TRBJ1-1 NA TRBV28 CATQTPGEAFF
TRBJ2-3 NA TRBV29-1 CSTESDGDTQYF
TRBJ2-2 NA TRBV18 CASSPEYKNTGELFF
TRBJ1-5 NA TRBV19 CASSPQGQRNQPQHF
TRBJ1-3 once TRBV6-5 CASRPAGQGHTIYF
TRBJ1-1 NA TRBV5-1 CASSLVQTNTEAFF
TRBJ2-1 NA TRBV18 CASSPKNLPGTGGNEQFF
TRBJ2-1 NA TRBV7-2 CASRLSGSPGSNEQFF
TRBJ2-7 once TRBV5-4 CASSLEVSSGRRNEQYF
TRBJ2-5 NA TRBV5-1 CASSPPEMRPGETQYF
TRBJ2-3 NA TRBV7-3 CASSPTTSGRAFTDTQYF
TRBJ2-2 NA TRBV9 CASSPGTSGRWNAGELFF
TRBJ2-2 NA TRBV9 CASTRTDTGELFF
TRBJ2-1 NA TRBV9 CASSEGAGGPGEQFF
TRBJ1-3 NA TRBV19 CASSIDGRFGNTIYF
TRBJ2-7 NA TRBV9 CASSVAGQTYEQYF
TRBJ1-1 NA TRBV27 CASSPPHGTSDTEAFF